The subject of this entry is one T cell receptor (beta chain). The data derive from a study of blood T cell repertoires in COVID-19. Background on the study: Acute and convalescent COVID-19 samples came from the United States, Italy and Spain. The analysed material was cDNA or gDNA that came from T cells, B-cell-depleted T cells, or PBMCs.

The CDR3 is 15 amino acids. The germline V gene encodes CDR1 KGHSH and CDR2 LQKENI. Between the trimmed V and J ends, which lost 4 bases and 0 bases, there was a span of 12 bases. Original methodology: Reference gene primer amplification gave nucleated cell count estimates. Only in-frame clones appear in the TCRdb table, and some are missing; sequencing was by immunoSEQ multiplex PCR. The DNA was the basis for D and trimming; V, J and clone size are from that table. The sample has 110,000 to 150,000 clones; 76% are singletons. J is TRBJ1-1 and V is TRBV18; D is uncertain. Sequenced sample: peripheral blood. The sequence was obtained from a man between 60 and 70 years old with acute or convalescent COVID-19. The CDR3 DNA is TGTGCCAGCTCACAGCTAGACCCCCTGAACACTGAAGCTTTCTTT. Translating it yields CASSQLDPLNTEAFF. The variable domain in full, with the rest retrieved from reference TRBV18 and TRBJ1-1, is NAGVMQNPRHLVRRRGQEARLRCSPMKGHSHVYWYRQLPEEGLKFMVYLQKENIIDESGMPKERFSAEFPKEGPSILRIQQVVRGDSAAYFCASSQLDPLNTEAFFGQGTRLTVV.